The 19 T cell receptor beta chains in this list originate from one sample, sequenced in a study of T cell repertoires in cytomegalovirus infection. TCRdb reprocessed the reads with MiXCR, giving one entry per CDR3 protein. There are roughly 920,000 distinct CDR3 sequences in the sample; around 30% occur only once, and around 15% lies in the top ten. These receptors have no identified antigens. Specimen: cultured CD8+ T cells from PBMCs, collected from culture after CMV antigen stimulation. Receptors were obtained from a human donor in good health (CMV status not recorded). Some clones in this sample may be carry-over from other donors' samples.

The rearrangement uses TRBV5-4 and TRBJ2-6; D uncertain. V gave up 1 base and J gave up 0 bases, with 5 bases separating them. The CDR3 runs 15 residues. Germline-derived CDR1 and CDR2 are SGHNT and YYREEE (reference sequence). The CDR3 spells CASSLHGSGANVLTF. CDR3 DNA sequence: TGTGCCAGCAGCTTGCACGGCTCTGGGGCCAACGTCCTGACTTTC.

Only a few counts were recorded for this clonotype. The V call is TRBV19, the J call TRBJ2-1; tentative D call: TRBD1 (6 bases). The ends were cut back, 5 bases at V and 6 bases at J, with 17 bases in the middle. The CDR3 extends over 15 amino acids. Germline CDR1 and CDR2: LNHDA and SQIVND (reference sequence). CDR3 sequence reads: CASSPSGERRNEQFF. CDR3 bases: TGTGCCAGTAGTCCCTCAGGGGAGCGACGCAATGAGCAGTTCTTC.

The V and J genes are TRBV12-3 or TRBV12-4 and TRBJ2-7; no clear D gene. The CDR3 contains 13 residues. The V end was cut by 0 bases, the J end by 5 bases, with 8 bases between. CDR3 loop: CASSLARQNEQYF. The CDR3 nucleotides read TGTGCCAGCAGTTTAGCGAGGCAGAACGAGCAGTACTTC.

The chain uses TRBV12-3 or TRBV12-4 and TRBJ2-3, with 9 positions matching TRBD2. The CDR3 extends over 17 amino acids. V was pared by 2 bases and J by 0 bases, with 6 bases of the junction left unmatched. CDR3 nucleotides: TGTGCCAGCAGTTTATATGGGCTAGCGGGGAGCACAGATACGCAGTATTTT. It specifies CASSLYGLAGSTDTQYF.

This chain uses TRBV5-4 with TRBJ1-4, with D hard to call. The CDR3 runs 15 residues. Germline V CDR1 and CDR2: SGHNT, YYREEE (reference sequence). V was shortened by 0 bases and J by 3 bases, with 9 bases between the two germline ends. The CDR3 loop is CASSLGQSPNEKLFF. The DNA for the CDR3 is TGTGCCAGCAGCTTGGGCCAGAGCCCTAATGAAAAACTGTTTTTT. Full variable domain (rest looked up from reference TRBV5-4 and TRBJ1-4): ETGVTQSPTHLIKTRGQQVTLRCSSQSGHNTVSWYQQALGQGPQFIFQYYREEENGRGNFPPRFSGLQFPNYSSELNVNALELDDSALYLCASSLGQSPNEKLFFGSGTQLSVL.

The chain has TRBV14 and TRBJ1-1; no reliable D call. Germline lookup yields CDR1 SGHDN and CDR2 FVKESK. The V gene lost 7 bases and the J gene lost 0 bases, with 15 bases spanning the gap. CDR3 size: 15 residues. CDR3 amino acids: CASTLGASMNTEAFF. The CDR3, as DNA: TGTGCCAGCACTTTAGGAGCAAGCATGAACACTGAAGCTTTCTTT.

V is TRBV4-1 and J is TRBJ2-1, with D maybe TRBD1 (6 bases). The V and J ends lost 1 base and 3 bases respectively, with 10 bases between them. The CDR3 loop spans 15 amino acids. Germline V gene lookup returns CDR1 MGHRA and CDR2 YSYEKL. The CDR3 region has the DNA TGCGCCAGCAGCCAAGTTGGGGGCTACTACAATGAGCAGTTCTTC. Translation gives CASSQVGGYYNEQFF.

About this clonotype itself: A read error may produce the germline difference seen at one junction end. The chain joins TRBV7-2 to TRBJ1-5; 9 bases match TRBD1. This CDR3 comprises 17 residues. Per the germline V gene, CDR1 is SGHTA and CDR2 is FQGNSA. The CDR3 coding sequence is TGTGCCAGTAGCTTGGACAGGGGCCCCTTTAGCAATCAGCCCCAGCATTTT. It specifies CASSLDRGPFSNQPQHF.

This rearrangement joins TRBV27 to TRBJ2-2; D uncertain. The germline V and J ends were trimmed by 7 bases and 8 bases, with 11 bases remaining between them. The CDR3 consists of 12 residues. Germline-derived CDR1 and CDR2 are MNHEY and SMNVEV (reference sequence). CDR3 sequence reads: CASNTPGGELFF. The CDR3 DNA reads as TGTGCCAGCAACACCCCCGGGGGGGAGCTGTTTTTT.

The chain carries TRBV29-1 and TRBJ2-1, with 12 bases matching TRBD2. V gave up 1 base and J gave up 9 bases; unmatched junction bases: 7. CDR3 length: 15 residues. The germline V gene has CDR1 SQVTM and CDR2 ANQGSEA. The CDR3 sequence is CSVEGSSGGAVEQFF. As DNA, the CDR3 is TGCAGCGTTGAAGGATCTAGCGGGGGGGCAGTTGAGCAGTTCTTC.

This clonotype was counted between two and nine times. The J gene is TRBJ1-6, the V gene TRBV5-5; unclear D gene. The germline V gene encodes CDR1 SGHKS and CDR2 YYEKEE (reference sequence). The V and J ends lost 1 base and 13 bases respectively, with 12 bases between them. This CDR3 is built from 13 residues. CDR3 loop: CASSLNPTKPLHF. The CDR3 bases are TGTGCCAGCAGCTTGAATCCGACAAAGCCCCTCCACTTT. Looking up the rest from reference TRBV5-5 and TRBJ1-6 gives the full variable domain: DAGVTQSPTHLIKTRGQQVTLRCSPISGHKSVSWYQQVLGQGPQFIFQYYEKEERGRGNFPDRFSARQFPNYSSELNVNALLLGDSALYLCASSLNPTKPLHFGNGTRLTVT.

The V call is TRBV20-1, the J call TRBJ1-1; D not resolved. V shed 0 bases and J shed 11 bases, with 13 bases lying between them. This CDR3 region has 12 residues. The germline V gene encodes CDR1 DFQATT and CDR2 SNEGSKA (reference sequence). The CDR3 loop reads CSARDRAFSAFF. DNA for the CDR3: TGCAGTGCTAGAGATCGGGCTTTCTCCGCTTTCTTT.

The chain uses TRBV6-5 and TRBJ1-5; 11 positions match TRBD1. J gave up 6 bases and V 2 bases, and 9 bases lay outside the gene matches. The CDR3 has 17 amino acids. Germline loops: CDR1 MNHEY, CDR2 SVGAGI. The CDR3 DNA sequence: TGTGCCAGCAGTTACAGATGGACAGGGGGCGCGAGTCAGCCCCAGCATTTT. Encoded protein: CASSYRWTGGASQPQHF.

The chain couples TRBV7-6 to TRBJ2-3; D is tentatively TRBD1 or TRBD2 (5 bases each). The CDR3 covers 15 residues. Germline assignment: CDR1 SGHVS and CDR2 FNYEAQ. Trimming left V 5 bases short and J 1 base short, with 13 bases between. The CDR3 DNA is TGTGCCAGCAGCCCTCCGGGACGAGGCACAGATACGCAGTATTTT. Encoded protein: CASSPPGRGTDTQYF.

The table lists this clonotype with a few counts. The gene calls are TRBV6-1 and TRBJ2-7; D gene uncertain. The CDR3 totals 13 residues. Per germline, CDR1 MNHNS and CDR2 SASEGT. V was pared by 6 bases and J by 0 bases, with 9 bases between. CDR3 bases: TGTGCCAGCAGGGTTCTCGGCTCCTACGAGCAGTACGTC. This encodes CASRVLGSYEQYV.

This clonotype is a singleton in its sample. The chain joins TRBV7-3 to TRBJ2-2; tentative D call: TRBD2 (5 bases). The CDR3 is 15 amino acids. Trimming took 5 bases from V and 3 from J, leaving 13 bases between them. CDR1 is SGHTA, CDR2 FQGTGA, per germline. The CDR3 reads CASSPTGSYTGELFF. CDR3 DNA sequence: TGTGCCAGCAGCCCAACGGGGAGCTACACCGGGGAGCTGTTTTTT.

This clonotype was recorded at least ten times. V usage is TRBV7-6 and J usage is TRBJ2-1; D not certain. V gave up 0 bases and J gave up 6 bases, with 15 bases separating them. Germline V CDR1 and CDR2: SGHVS, FNYEAQ. This CDR3 comprises 16 residues. DNA for the CDR3: TGTGCCAGCAGCTTAGCTGACTTAGCCTTAGGCAATGAGCAGTTCTTC. Its protein product is CASSLADLALGNEQFF.

This clonotype was observed a few times. V is TRBV6-6 and J is TRBJ1-5, with a weak D call TRBD1 (6 bases). There are 14 residues in the CDR3. Germline CDR1 MNHNY, CDR2 SVGAGI (reference sequence). The V end lost 6 bases, the J end lost 5 bases, and 14 bases lay between the germline ends. CDR3 sequence reads: CASRTREGDQPQHF. DNA of the CDR3: TGTGCCAGCAGAACCCGAGAGGGGGATCAGCCCCAGCATTTT.

As regards this clonotype: One end of the junction fails to match germline, which may point to a read error. The gene calls are TRBV4-2 and TRBJ1-1; no reliable D call. Germline lookup yields CDR1 LGHNA and CDR2 YNFKEQ. The CDR3 totals 12 residues. CDR3 sequence: CVSSQSSTEAFF. Here the CDR3 DNA reads TGTGTCAGCAGCCAATCGAGCACTGAAGCTTTCTTT.